The present T cell receptor (beta chain) was sequenced within a study of regulatory T cells in long-lasting Graves disease (dated by TCRdb to the early 2020s). About the study as a whole: In the newly diagnosed Graves' disease group, patients had been taking antithyroid drugs for less than 3 months. Peripheral blood TCR sequencing and RNA sequencing compared persistent Graves' disease patients with newly diagnosed Graves' disease patients. The study was conducted in China and was registered as a clinical trial. A total of 33 samples were covered by TCR sequencing, comprising some 13 persistent and around 20 newly diagnosed Graves' disease patients. Points the paper makes about the study in general: Persistent disease showed preferential use of TRBV28, TRBJ1-2 and TRBJ2-5, whereas newly diagnosed disease favored TRBV20-1 and TRBJ2-1. The small sample size was acknowledged by the authors as a limitation that may reduce accuracy. Compared with newly diagnosed patients, patients with persistent Graves' disease had lower TCR Shannon entropy and fewer highly expanded clones, which suggests clonal expansion. More public clonotypes were shared among persistent patients (roughly 2,700) than among newly diagnosed patients (roughly 1,000). Only the TCR beta chain was sequenced and analyzed. Peripheral blood alone was examined, since thyroid tissue, which constituted the primary lesion, could not be accessed.

This clonotype has a handful of counts. No cognate antigen has been identified for it. No much larger clone is present one base from it, and per-base qualities are unavailable. The library came from multiplex PCR. Sequencing was performed on an Illumina HiSeq 4000. CDR3 regions were amplified by Arm-PCR with iRepertoire HTBI primers to construct TCR beta libraries. PCR products were gel purified before sequencing. The paper's processing steps were these. A total of around 66 TRBV and under 15 TRBJ segments were identified across samples and were used for gene usage analysis of CDR3 amino acid clonotypes. Filtered high-quality paired reads were merged into contigs using COPE and FqMerger. BLAST was used to align contigs to IMGT TRBV, TRBD and TRBJ reference genes, and CDR3 was defined according to IMGT. Any clonotype with a frequency above 0.1% was classified as a highly expanded clone. Shannon entropy served as the measure of repertoire diversity, while the Gini coefficient captured V-J evenness. A clonotype found in more than one individual was treated as public. The raw public data were reprocessed by TCRdb itself: fastp quality trimming at Q25, MiXCR clonotype calling, in-frame beta chains only. Rows with one shared CDR3 protein collapse into an entry with the most common genes and DNA. TCRdb, rather than the study authors, made the V and J calls. The sample table shows about 420,000 distinct CDR3 sequences, and around 17% are seen once. The ten largest account for about a quarter of the sample.

This specimen's time point label, per the study, means: newly diagnosed GD, antithyroid drugs for less than 3 months. RNA was extracted from PBMCs in TRIzol for both TCR sequencing and RNA sequencing. Graves' disease was diagnosed according to American Thyroid Association guidelines. Recruitment of patients was carried out at an endocrinology department in Xi'an, China. From each patient, around 8.3 milliliters of peripheral blood was collected into an EDTA anticoagulant tube. Ficoll Paque Plus density gradient separation was used to isolate PBMCs, and no further T cell sorting was done. An Agilent 2100 Bioanalyzer and agarose gel were used to assess RNA quality, and a NanoDrop 2000 was used to measure RNA concentration. The germline V gene encodes CDR1 MRHNA and CDR2 SNTAGT. Its CDR3 holds 16 amino acids, cysteine through phenylalanine. Just the 48-base CDR3 DNA is kept, in frame starting at base 1. V is trimmed back by 1 base and J by 3 bases, and the junction contains 4 bases that no gene match accounts for.

These data were likewise used in another study, on T cells in Graves' hyperthyroidism and ophthalmopathy. Reported in the second study: A patient counted as having stable Graves' hyperthyroidism if no progression to ophthalmopathy occurred over 18 months of follow-up. Hyperthyroidism patients were aged 18 to 65 years and newly diagnosed, with disease duration of less than 2 months. Any patient with an uncontrolled infection, another autoimmune disease, pregnancy or lactation was excluded. Diagnoses were based on clinical symptoms, serum thyroxine and TRAb, thyroid ultrasound and orbital computed tomography. For the first round of RT-PCR on the TCR CDR3, the HTBI primer set was used together with the Qiagen OneStep RT-PCR kit. Most expanded thyroid clonotypes (frequency above 0.001) were also found in blood, which suggests that blood repertoires may mirror thyroid immune responses. A model built on a 13 V-J signature distinguished ophthalmopathy from stable hyperthyroidism, reaching roughly 88% sensitivity and about 81% specificity in cross-validation and 80%/75% in testing. In validation, progression to ophthalmopathy was predicted by the model with 70.59% sensitivity and 72% to 85% specificity, a median of roughly six months before onset. A discovery cohort of roughly 96 patients, approximately 45 with Graves' ophthalmopathy and over 55 with stable Graves' hyperthyroidism, was used to find distinguishing TCR V-J signatures. Prospective prediction of ophthalmopathy was tested in an independent validation cohort consisting of some 18 hyperthyroidism patients and some 17 patients who later progressed to ophthalmopathy. The roughly 100 discovery patients were randomly divided into training and test sets at a 7:3 ratio. In six Graves' hyperthyroidism patients, the study also compared T-cell repertoires from thyroid tissue with T-cell repertoires from blood. Once sampling was done, hyperthyroidism patients were given methimazole at a starting dose of 30 mg daily, whereas ophthalmopathy patients were given high-dose intravenous methylprednisolone. A second multiplex PCR round built the libraries, followed by size selection and purification. The libraries were sequenced on an Illumina HiSeq2000 using paired-end 100 bp reads. SOAPnuke was used to process the raw data, with reads discarded if the reads contained adapters or uncalled bases, had a mean Phred below 15, or lacked an exact constant-primer or identifier match. COPE v1.2.5 was used to merge the high-quality paired reads, and each unique nucleotide sequence was defined as a clonotype. Clonotypes were aligned to IMGT TRBV, TRBD and TRBJ reference segments using MiTCR v1.1. The analysis included only V-J combinations with a frequency above 0.0001, which together covered roughly 99% of the repertoires. The TCS score was defined as the ratio of F50 (clonal expansion) to E x V (chaos), calculated using BLOSUM62-based TCRdist between CDR3 peptides within each V-J. Welch's t-statistics and random forest reduced 514 V-J features to some 14, which were used in a naive Bayes classifier (R e1071). Sample size was not statistically predetermined, and blinding of investigators to group allocation was not performed. The paper describes TCR Vbeta CDR3 sequencing of 135 peripheral blood samples, made up of about 40 ophthalmopathy patients, around 78 hyperthyroidism patients and about 17 progressor patients.

The rearranged chain carries TRBV6-4 and TRBJ2-1, with TRBD2 identical over 9 junction bases. The receptor comes from a young woman with Graves disease. Donor details come from another sample of the same person, matched by shared clones. Material: peripheral blood mononuclear cells (PBMCs), obtained at new diagnosis, from a patient treated with antithyroid drugs. The DNA reads as follows: TGTGCCAGCAGTGACTATAGGACTAGCGACTACAATGAGCAGTTCTTC. Translation gives CASSDYRTSDYNEQFF.